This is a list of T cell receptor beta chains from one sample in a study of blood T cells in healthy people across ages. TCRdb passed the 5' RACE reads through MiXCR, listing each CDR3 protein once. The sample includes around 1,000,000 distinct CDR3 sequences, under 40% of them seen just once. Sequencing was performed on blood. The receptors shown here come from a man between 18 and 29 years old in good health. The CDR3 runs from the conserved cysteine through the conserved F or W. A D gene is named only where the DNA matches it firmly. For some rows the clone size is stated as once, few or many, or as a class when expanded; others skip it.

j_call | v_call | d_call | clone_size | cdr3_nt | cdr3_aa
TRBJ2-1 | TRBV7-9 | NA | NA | TGTGCCAGCAGCCGACAGGACCCTACCTACAATGAGCAGTTCTTC | CASSRQDPTYNEQFF
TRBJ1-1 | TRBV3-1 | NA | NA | TGTGCCAGCAGCCCGCCCGGGGCCCTCGGGGTAGCTTTCTTT | CASSPPGALGVAFF
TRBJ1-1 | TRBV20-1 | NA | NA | TGCAGTGCTACTGGAGGGGGGTTGAACACTGAAGCTTTCTTT | CSATGGGLNTEAFF
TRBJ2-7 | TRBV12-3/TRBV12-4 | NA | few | TGTGCCTCGGGCGAGGGGTTGAATAGCTACGAGCAGTACTTC | CASGEGLNSYEQYF
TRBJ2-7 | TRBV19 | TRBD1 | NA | TGTGCCAGTAGTACGGGACAGACCTACGAGCAGTACTTC | CASSTGQTYEQYF
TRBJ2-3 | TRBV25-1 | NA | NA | TGTGCCAGCAGTGACGGTATTACGCAGTATTTT | CASSDGITQYF
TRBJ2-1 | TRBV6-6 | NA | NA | TGTGCCAGCAACCTTGGGAGTTCTACAGGGTATGAGCAGTTCTTC | CASNLGSSTGYEQFF
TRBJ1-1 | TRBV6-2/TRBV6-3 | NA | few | TGTGCCAGCAGACGACCGCCATCAGTGAACACTGAAGCTTTCTTT | CASRRPPSVNTEAFF
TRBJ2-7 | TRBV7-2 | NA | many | TGTGCCAGCAGCCCCGGACAATTAGAGCAGTACTTC | CASSPGQLEQYF
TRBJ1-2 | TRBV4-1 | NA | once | TGCGCCAGCAGCCAAGGGAGACAGGAGGGATATGGCTACACCTTC | CASSQGRQEGYGYTF
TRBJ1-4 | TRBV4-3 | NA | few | TGCGCCAGCAGCCAAGCCCTTGGGGTAACGAGTAATGAAAAACTGTTTTTT | CASSQALGVTSNEKLFF
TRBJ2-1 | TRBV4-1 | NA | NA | TGCGCCAGCAGCCAATCACGACTACTAGACTACAATGAGCAGTTCTTC | CASSQSRLLDYNEQFF
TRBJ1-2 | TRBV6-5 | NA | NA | TGTGCCAGCAGCCCGAACAGTGGTGGCTACACCTTC | CASSPNSGGYTF
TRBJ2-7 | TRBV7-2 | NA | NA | TGTGCCAGCAGCTTAGGGCCGCTTGTGCAGTACTTC | CASSLGPLVQYF
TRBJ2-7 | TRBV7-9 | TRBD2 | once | TGTGCCAGCAGCTTCACTAGCGGGGACAATGAGCAGTACTTC | CASSFTSGDNEQYF
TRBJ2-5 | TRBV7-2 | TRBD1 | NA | TGTGCCAGCAGCTCAGACAGGGGGCCAGAGACCCAGTACTTC | CASSSDRGPETQYF